Below are 12 T cell receptor beta chains sequenced from a single sample in a study of shared clonotypes between healthy human individuals (TCRdb year 2020). Library method: the immunoSEQ multiplex PCR assay. The immuneACCESS repertoire file appears here via TCRdb, limited to in-frame rearrangements. These files lack a portion of the clones; in checked studies, under half of the deficit traces to unresolved V genes, and the cause of the others is not known. In this sample the table shows over 2 million clones, about 95% of which occur a single time. The ten largest clones add up to approximately 0.13% of the sample. Sequencing used naive CD4+ T cells sorted from blood. This specimen's cell subset or site label, interpreted: CD45RA+ positively selected. The receptors come from a young man in good health.

Worth noting for this clone: The same CDR3 is also encoded by other DNA sequences in this sample. The chain employs TRBV5-1 and TRBJ2-3; D might be TRBD2 (6 bases). CDR1 is SGHRS and CDR2 is YFSETQ in the germline V gene. Trimming shortened V by 2 bases and J by 0 bases, and 7 bases separated the two germline ends. CDR3 size: 14 residues. CDR3 sequence: CASSFSGSTDTQYF. For the CDR3, the DNA is TGCGCCAGCAGCTTTAGCGGTAGCACAGATACGCAGTATTTT.

V and J are TRBV7-8 and TRBJ2-1, with TRBD2 matching 7 bases. The CDR3 sequence is 16 residues long. The J segment lost 3 bases and the V segment lost 5 bases, leaving 10 bases of the junction unmatched. Germline V gene data show CDR1 as SGHVS and CDR2 as FQNEAQ. The CDR3 nucleotides are TGTGCCAGCAGCACCCCTAGCGGCGAAAACTACAATGAGCAGTTCTTC. Residues: CASSTPSGENYNEQFF.

V gene TRBV23-1 combines with J gene TRBJ1-4; D not certain. TRBV23-1 is an ORF, and what it does is uncertain. V lost 0 bases, J lost 0 bases, and 17 bases lay in between. The CDR3 runs 19 residues. In nucleotides, the CDR3 is TGCGCCAGCAGTCAATCAGGCTTATTGACGGCTGCAACTAATGAAAAACTGTTTTTT. Protein sequence: CASSQSGLLTAATNEKLFF.

Note on this clone: The sample contains more than one DNA sequence encoding this CDR3. The CDR3: CASSLRGSGNTIYF. The CDR3 coding sequence is TGTGCCAGCAGTTTGAGGGGTTCTGGAAACACCATATATTTT. The chain is built from TRBV27 and TRBJ1-3, with D possibly matching TRBD1 (5 bases). CDR3 size: 14 residues. Trimming cost V 3 bases and J 1 base, with 7 bases left between them. The germline gives CDR1 MNHEY, CDR2 SMNVEV (reference sequence).

CDR3 bases: TGTGCCAGCACCGGGACCGAAGACTATAATTCACCCCTCCACTTT. As protein: CASTGTEDYNSPLHF. V gene TRBV28 combines with J gene TRBJ1-6; possibly TRBD1 for D (5 bases). CDR1 and CDR2 (germline): MDHEN, SYDVKM. V was pared by 7 bases and J by 3 bases, with 13 bases between. This CDR3 spans 15 amino acids.

In this sample, this clone turned up a few times. The rearrangement links TRBV18 to TRBJ1-1, with 9 bases lining up with TRBD1. This CDR3 contains 15 residues. The germline gives CDR1 KGHSH, CDR2 LQKENI. V dropped 3 bases and J dropped 6; count of bases not matched to a gene: 8. CDR3 DNA sequence: TGTGCCAGCTCACCCCTCGGGACAGGGAGGTCTGAAGCTTTCTTT. Protein product: CASSPLGTGRSEAFF.

The chain combines TRBV6-1 with TRBJ2-4; possibly TRBD1 for D (5 bases). Trimming shortened V by 6 bases and J by 1 base, and 13 bases separated the two germline ends. Germline CDR1 is MNHNS and CDR2 is SASEGT. The CDR3 loop spans 15 amino acids. The CDR3 loop is CASSASGWAKNIQYF. CDR3 in DNA: TGTGCCAGCAGCGCTTCAGGGTGGGCCAAAAACATTCAGTACTTC.

The chain recombines TRBV4-2 with TRBJ2-5; TRBD2 agrees at 9 bases. Trimming cost V 3 bases and J 4 bases; bases outside gene matches: 9. CDR1 is LGHNA, CDR2 YNFKEQ, per germline. The CDR3 consists of 16 residues. The CDR3 region is CASSHLSSGGTETQYF. In DNA form, the CDR3 reads TGTGCCAGCAGCCATCTGTCGAGCGGGGGGACAGAGACCCAGTACTTC.

The CDR3 protein is CASSPSGGATGELFF. The DNA for the CDR3 is TGTGCCAGCAGCCCTAGCGGGGGGGCCACCGGGGAGCTGTTTTTT. The chain combines TRBV9 with TRBJ2-2, with 12 positions matching TRBD2. The CDR3 totals 15 residues. The V gene's germline CDR1 is SGDLS and CDR2 YYNGEE. V dropped 4 bases and J dropped 4; count of bases not matched to a gene: 2.

About this clone itself: The same CDR3 arises from other DNA sequences in this sample as well. This sequence joins TRBV5-1 and TRBJ1-4; 7 bases align to TRBD1. Germline CDR1 reads SGHRS; CDR2 reads YFSETQ. The CDR3 runs to 14 residues. The ends lost 4 bases at V and 7 bases at J; junction bases unmatched: 7. The CDR3 reads CASSRGTAGEKLFF. The CDR3, as DNA: TGCGCCAGCAGCAGAGGGACAGCGGGTGAAAAACTGTTTTTT.

J is TRBJ1-6 and V is TRBV7-2; 11 bases line up with TRBD1. This CDR3 comprises 17 residues. With 1 base clipped from V and 7 bases from J, the junction kept 6 bases outside the gene matches. Germline-derived CDR1 and CDR2 are SGHTA and FQGNSA. CDR3 coding DNA: TGTGCCAGCAGCTTAGACGGGACAGGGGGTATGAATTCACCCCTCCACTTT. This codes for CASSLDGTGGMNSPLHF.

The V gene is TRBV6-5, the J gene TRBJ2-5; 9 nucleotides match TRBD1. Germline V gene sequence: CDR1 MNHEY, CDR2 SVGAGI. This CDR3 has 12 amino acids. With V trimmed by 9 bases and J by 4 bases, 3 bases remained unmatched. The DNA for the CDR3 is TGTGCCAGTGGGACAGGGCTAGAGACCCAGTACTTC. Translation gives CASGTGLETQYF.